The next 31 T cell receptor beta chains were all read from a single sample in a study of long-term antiretroviral therapy in people with HIV. Sequencing used immunoSEQ v3.0 at survey level. Clones were read by immunoSEQ multiplex PCR, and TCRdb kept only the in-frame ones, dropping some. The sample lists about 30,000 clones, approximately 84% seen once, with roughly 1% in the top ten. Sequenced material: unsorted PBMCs, taken 2 years after starting antiretroviral therapy. The source of these receptors is a man aged 45-65 years with HIV.

The chain employs TRBV5-1 and TRBJ1-1; D perhaps matches TRBD1 (5 bases). Germline lookup yields CDR1 SGHRS and CDR2 YFSETQ. V was shortened by 0 bases and J by 0 bases, with 9 bases between the two germline ends. The CDR3 totals 15 residues. The CDR3 coding sequence is TGCGCCAGCAGCTTGGCCGGGGGTCTGAACACTGAAGCTTTCTTT. This encodes CASSLAGGLNTEAFF. The variable domain in full, completed from reference TRBV5-1 and TRBJ1-1, reads KAGVTQTPRYLIKTRGQQVTLSCSPISGHRSVSWYQQTPGQGLQFLFEYFSETQRNKGNFPGRFSGRQFSNSRSEMNVSTLELGDSALYLCASSLAGGLNTEAFFGQGTRLTVV.

The V call is TRBV7-2, the J call TRBJ1-1; D gene uncertain. Deletions cut 3 bases from V and 1 base from J, with 12 bases between. Per the germline V gene, CDR1 is SGHTA and CDR2 is FQGNSA. The CDR3 loop spans 15 amino acids. The CDR3 bases are TGTGCCAGCAGCTTTCTAACGGATCCGAACACTGAAGCTTTCTTT. This encodes CASSFLTDPNTEAFF.

This rearrangement joins TRBV27 to TRBJ1-2; 8 bases fit TRBD1. Per the germline V gene, CDR1 is MNHEY and CDR2 is SMNVEV (reference sequence). V was pared by 5 bases and J by 4 bases, with 3 bases of the junction left unmatched. The CDR3 spans 13 residues. The CDR3 DNA is TGTGCCAGCAGTACAACAGGGGGCTATGGCTACACCTTC. Its protein product is CASSTTGGYGYTF.

The chain couples TRBV7-9 to TRBJ1-3; no clear D gene. Trimming removed 3 bases at V and 0 bases at J, with 9 bases between. This CDR3 comprises 15 residues. Per germline, CDR1 SEHNR and CDR2 FQNEAQ (reference sequence). CDR3 bases: TGTGCCAGCAGCTTTATAGGCCCCTCTGGAAACACCATATATTTT. Protein sequence: CASSFIGPSGNTIYF.

This chain joins TRBV15 and TRBJ2-3, with TRBD2 identical over 9 bases. The trim removed 5 bases at V and 3 bases at J, leaving 9 bases unmatched. Germline lookup yields CDR1 LNHNV and CDR2 YYDKDF (reference sequence). The CDR3 has 16 residues. CDR3 in amino acids: CATSFNPSGATDTQYF. CDR3 nucleotide sequence: TGTGCCACCAGCTTTAATCCTAGCGGGGCTACAGATACGCAGTATTTT.

The chain recombines TRBV7-6 with TRBJ1-3; D is ambiguous. CDR1 and CDR2 (germline): SGHVS, FNYEAQ. The CDR3 is 15 residues long. The V and J ends lost 5 bases and 0 bases respectively, with 11 bases between them. CDR3 in DNA: TGTGCCAGCAGCCCGAATAGTAACTCTGGAAACACCATATATTTT. Its translation: CASSPNSNSGNTIYF. The variable domain in full, completed from reference TRBV7-6 and TRBJ1-3, reads GAGVSQSPRYKVTKRGQDVALRCDPISGHVSLYWYRQALGQGPEFLTYFNYEAQQDKSGLPNDRFSAERPEGSISTLTIQRTEQRDSAMYRCASSPNSNSGNTIYFGEGSWLTVV.

The CDR3 DNA reads as TGTGCCAGCAGCGGAACCGGGTTCCAAGAGACCCAGTACTTC. Translating gives CASSGTGFQETQYF. This chain joins TRBV25-1 and TRBJ2-5; D unresolved. Per germline, CDR1 MGHDK and CDR2 SYGVNS. Trimming pared 6 bases from V and 1 base from J, leaving 12 bases between. This CDR3 is built from 14 residues.

This clone has only one observation. V usage is TRBV6-6 and J usage is TRBJ2-7; 10 positions agree with TRBD2. The CDR3 has 16 amino acids. CDR1 is MNHNY, CDR2 SVGAGI, per germline (reference sequence). With V trimmed by 6 bases and J by 3 bases, 11 bases remained unmatched. CDR3 amino acids: CASRPSGRTSGYEQYF. The DNA of the CDR3 is TGTGCCAGCAGACCATCAGGCAGGACTAGCGGCTACGAGCAGTACTTC.

The chain recombines TRBV5-5 with TRBJ1-4; a possible D gene is TRBD1 (6 bases). Trimming took off 5 bases at V and 8 bases at J, with 19 bases between the two ends. CDR1 is SGHKS and CDR2 is YYEKEE in the germline V gene (reference sequence). The length of the CDR3 is 15 residues. For the CDR3, the DNA is TGTGCCAGCAGTTACGTGGACAGTGACCTGGAAAAACTGTTTTTT. Translation gives CASSYVDSDLEKLFF. The complete variable domain, with remaining parts taken from reference TRBV5-5 and TRBJ1-4, reads DAGVTQSPTHLIKTRGQQVTLRCSPISGHKSVSWYQQVLGQGPQFIFQYYEKEERGRGNFPDRFSARQFPNYSSELNVNALLLGDSALYLCASSYVDSDLEKLFFGSGTQLSVL.

The chain uses TRBV2 and TRBJ2-7, with D perhaps TRBD1 (6 bases). Trimming removed 4 bases at V and 0 bases at J, with 10 bases between. CDR1 is SNHLY, CDR2 FYNNEI, per germline. This CDR3 comprises 14 residues. The CDR3 protein is CASSGQVSSYEQYF. CDR3 nucleotide sequence: TGTGCCAGCAGTGGACAGGTGTCCTCCTACGAGCAGTACTTC.

The chain is built from TRBV5-4 and TRBJ2-3, with D possibly called TRBD1 or TRBD2 (5 bases each). In germline, CDR1 is SGHNT, CDR2 YYREEE (reference sequence). This CDR3 region has 15 residues. V lost 7 bases and J lost 2, with 17 bases in between. CDR3 loop: CASSGGGLNTDTQYF. In nucleotides, the CDR3 is TGTGCCAGCTCTGGGGGTGGGCTTAACACAGATACGCAGTATTTT.

The rearrangement uses TRBV19 and TRBJ2-7; TRBD1 agrees at 7 bases. Germline V lookup: CDR1 LNHDA, CDR2 SQIVND (reference sequence). The CDR3 loop spans 14 amino acids. V was pared by 2 bases and J by 4 bases, with 5 bases of the junction left unmatched. The CDR3 DNA reads TGTGCCAGTAGTATAAGGGGGCAGATTTACGAGCAGTACTTC. It translates to CASSIRGQIYEQYF.

Only a few counts were recorded for this clone. This chain connects TRBV19 to TRBJ1-2; D perhaps matches TRBD1 (5 bases). Trimming removed 3 bases at V and 2 bases at J, with 13 bases between. The CDR3 is made up of 15 amino acids. CDR1 is LNHDA and CDR2 is SQIVND in the germline V gene (reference sequence). CDR3 nucleotide sequence: TGTGCCAGTAGTATGGTCAGGGCAGGGAACTATGGCTACACCTTC. It yields the protein CASSMVRAGNYGYTF.

The CDR3 nucleotides read TGTGCCTGGAGTGTAAAGGGTTACAATCAGCCCCAGCATTTT. Translation: CAWSVKGYNQPQHF. The chain combines TRBV30 with TRBJ1-5, with D unclear. The ends were cut back, 0 bases at V and 3 bases at J, with 9 bases in the middle. CDR3 length equals 14 residues. CDR1 is GTSNPN, CDR2 SVGIG, per germline (reference sequence).

V and J are TRBV10-3 and TRBJ1-2, with D tentatively TRBD1 (5 bases). Trimming left V 0 bases short and J 4 bases short, with 12 bases between. The germline V gene has CDR1 ENHRY and CDR2 SYGVKD. The length of the CDR3 is 15 residues. This CDR3 is CAISESRGVGYGYTF. CDR3 nucleotides: TGTGCCATCAGTGAGTCACGGGGCGTCGGCTATGGCTACACCTTC.

This clone occurred once. V is TRBV27 and J is TRBJ1-2, with 7 bases fitting TRBD1. Germline CDR1 and CDR2: MNHEY and SMNVEV (reference sequence). This CDR3 spans 15 amino acids. V dropped 6 bases and J dropped 4; count of bases not matched to a gene: 11. CDR3 region: CASRGPGGYIYGYTF. The CDR3, as DNA: TGTGCCAGCAGAGGCCCAGGGGGTTATATCTATGGCTACACCTTC.

The gene calls are TRBV10-1 and TRBJ2-7, with D hard to call. Germline lookup yields CDR1 WNHNN and CDR2 SYGVQD (reference sequence). Trimming removed 0 bases from V and 6 bases from J, with 6 bases in between. The CDR3 covers 12 residues. The CDR3 coding sequence is TGCGCCAGCAGTGAGTCGATTGGCGAGCAGTACTTC. It codes for CASSESIGEQYF.

The chain uses TRBV14 and TRBJ1-2; D gene unclear. The V end lost 1 base, the J end lost 2 bases, and 8 bases lay between the germline ends. The germline V gene encodes CDR1 SGHDN and CDR2 FVKESK. The CDR3 runs to 14 residues. CDR3 sequence: CASSQVASNYGYTF. In nucleotides, the CDR3 is TGTGCCAGCAGCCAAGTGGCTTCAAACTATGGCTACACCTTC.

This rearrangement joins TRBV27 to TRBJ2-3, with a weak D call TRBD1 (5 bases). V gave up 4 bases and J gave up 1 base, with 12 bases separating them. The CDR3 spans 15 residues. CDR1 is MNHEY and CDR2 is SMNVEV in the germline V gene (reference sequence). The DNA of the CDR3 is TGTGCCAGCAGTTCAGGGAATGAAGGCACAGATACGCAGTATTTT. This encodes CASSSGNEGTDTQYF.

CDR3: CASTSGGSGANVLTF. The CDR3 DNA sequence: TGTGCCAGCACCTCAGGGGGCTCTGGGGCCAACGTCCTGACTTTC. The J gene is TRBJ2-6, the V gene TRBV27, with 7 bases identical to TRBD1. Germline values: CDR1 MNHEY, CDR2 SMNVEV (reference sequence). The J segment lost 0 bases and the V segment lost 7 bases, leaving 3 bases of the junction unmatched. The CDR3 covers 15 residues.

The chain combines TRBV27 with TRBJ1-3; D ambiguous. The CDR3 length is 14 residues. V shed 1 base and J shed 2 bases, with 6 bases lying between them. Looked up from germline, CDR1 is MNHEY and CDR2 is SMNVEV (reference sequence). For the CDR3, the DNA is TGTGCCAGCAGTTTATTCCCCCCTGGAAACACCATATATTTT. It translates to CASSLFPPGNTIYF.

This clone has only a few counts. The V and J genes are TRBV4-1 and TRBJ1-1, with D unresolved. CDR1 is MGHRA, CDR2 YSYEKL, per germline. The CDR3 contains 14 residues. V was cut by 1 base and J by 2 bases, with 8 bases left in between. The DNA of the CDR3 is TGCGCCAGCAGCCAAGTCCAGGCTAACACTGAAGCTTTCTTT. Its translation: CASSQVQANTEAFF.

The J gene is TRBJ2-5, the V gene TRBV10-3; D may correspond to TRBD1 or TRBD2 (6 bases each). The V end lost 2 bases, the J end lost 5 bases, and 15 bases lay between the germline ends. CDR3 length: 15 residues. CDR1 ENHRY and CDR2 SYGVKD come from the germline V gene. The CDR3 reads CAISEGGGTGETQYF. The CDR3 DNA follows: TGTGCCATCAGTGAGGGAGGGGGAACGGGGGAGACCCAGTACTTC.

Comments on this clone: One end of the junction does not line up with germline, which may come from a read error. The chain links TRBV7-7 to TRBJ2-5; a possible D gene is TRBD1 (5 bases). CDR3 length: 14 residues. Per germline, CDR1 SSHAT and CDR2 FNYEAQ (reference sequence). The CDR3 loop is CASSLTLGQGTQYF. The CDR3 DNA reads as TGTGCTAGCAGCTTAACGCTAGGTCAGGGGACCCAGTACTTC.

The rearrangement links TRBV5-6 to TRBJ1-2, with D tentatively TRBD1 (5 bases). The CDR3 has 14 residues. Germline V CDR1 and CDR2: SGHDT, YYEEEE. The ends were cut back, 5 bases at V and 4 bases at J, with 15 bases in the middle. The CDR3 DNA reads TGTGCCAGCAGATCCCCCCAGGGTCCCTATGGCTACACCTTC. Its protein is CASRSPQGPYGYTF. The entire variable domain, with the rest obtained from reference TRBV5-6 and TRBJ1-2, is as follows: DAGVTQSPTHLIKTRGQQVTLRCSPKSGHDTVSWYQQALGQGPQFIFQYYEEEERQRGNFPDRFSGHQFPNYSSELNVNALLLGDSALYLCASRSPQGPYGYTFGSGTRLTVV.

The V call is TRBV6-6, the J call TRBJ2-3, with D unclear. The germline gives CDR1 MNHNY, CDR2 SVGAGI (reference sequence). Trimming stripped 10 bases from V and 1 base from J, with 9 bases between. There are 12 residues in the CDR3. The CDR3 DNA reads as TGTGCCACTGGAGAGGGCACAGATACGCAGTATTTT. Residues: CATGEGTDTQYF.

The rearrangement links TRBV7-9 to TRBJ2-1, with TRBD1 as a possible D gene (6 bases). This CDR3 is built from 15 residues. CDR1 and CDR2 from the germline V gene are SEHNR and FQNEAQ (reference sequence). Trimming stripped 3 bases from V and 7 bases from J, with 16 bases between. Here the CDR3 reads CASSFSVHRVNEQFF. In DNA form, the CDR3 reads TGTGCCAGCAGCTTTTCCGTCCACAGGGTAAATGAGCAGTTCTTC.

In this sample, this clone turned up once. V is TRBV28 and J is TRBJ1-4; D is possibly TRBD1 (6 bases). The CDR3 is 14 residues long. V was shortened by 5 bases and J by 5 bases, with 12 bases between the two germline ends. Germline V gene sequence: CDR1 MDHEN, CDR2 SYDVKM. The CDR3 DNA is TGTGCCAGCAGTGTACAGGGCTTGAATGAAAAACTGTTTTTT. It specifies CASSVQGLNEKLFF.

V and J are TRBV7-2 and TRBJ1-1; possible D gene TRBD1, 6 bases. CDR3 length: 12 residues. Germline CDR1 SGHTA, CDR2 FQGNSA. Trimming removed 6 bases from V and 11 bases from J, with 16 bases in between. The DNA of the CDR3 is TGTGCCAGCAGGGGAGAAGGAGGGGGTGCTTTCTTT. Protein product: CASRGEGGGAFF.

CDR3 nucleotide sequence: TGTGCCAGCAGCCACCCCGGGACAGGGGCGTCTGAAGCTTTCTTT. It encodes CASSHPGTGASEAFF. The genes are TRBV4-2 and TRBJ1-1; TRBD1 agrees at 10 bases. The CDR3 consists of 15 residues. Losses at the gene ends were 3 bases for V and 6 bases for J; bases not matched to a gene: 7. Germline lookup yields CDR1 LGHNA and CDR2 YNFKEQ.

This chain joins TRBV7-3 and TRBJ2-7, with TRBD1 matching 8 bases. The CDR3 spans 14 residues. Germline CDR1 reads SGHTA; CDR2 reads FQGTGA. J was trimmed by 6 bases and V by 5 bases; bases with no gene match: 9. The CDR3 loop reads CASSARGRRCEQYF. In nucleotides, the CDR3 is TGTGCCAGCAGCGCCAGGGGGCGGCGGTGCGAGCAGTACTTC.